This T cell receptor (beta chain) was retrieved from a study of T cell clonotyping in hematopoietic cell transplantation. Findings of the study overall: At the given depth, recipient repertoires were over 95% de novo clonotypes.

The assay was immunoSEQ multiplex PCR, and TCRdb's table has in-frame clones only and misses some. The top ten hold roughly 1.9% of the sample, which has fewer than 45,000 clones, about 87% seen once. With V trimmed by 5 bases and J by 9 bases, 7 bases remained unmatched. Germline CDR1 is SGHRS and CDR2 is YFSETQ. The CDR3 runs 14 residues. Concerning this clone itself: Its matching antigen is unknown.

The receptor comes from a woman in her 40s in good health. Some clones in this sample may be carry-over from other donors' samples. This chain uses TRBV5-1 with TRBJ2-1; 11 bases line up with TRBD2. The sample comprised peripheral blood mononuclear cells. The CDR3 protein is CASRRTSGSFEQFF. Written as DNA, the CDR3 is TGCGCCAGCAGGCGAACTAGCGGGAGTTTTGAGCAGTTCTTC.